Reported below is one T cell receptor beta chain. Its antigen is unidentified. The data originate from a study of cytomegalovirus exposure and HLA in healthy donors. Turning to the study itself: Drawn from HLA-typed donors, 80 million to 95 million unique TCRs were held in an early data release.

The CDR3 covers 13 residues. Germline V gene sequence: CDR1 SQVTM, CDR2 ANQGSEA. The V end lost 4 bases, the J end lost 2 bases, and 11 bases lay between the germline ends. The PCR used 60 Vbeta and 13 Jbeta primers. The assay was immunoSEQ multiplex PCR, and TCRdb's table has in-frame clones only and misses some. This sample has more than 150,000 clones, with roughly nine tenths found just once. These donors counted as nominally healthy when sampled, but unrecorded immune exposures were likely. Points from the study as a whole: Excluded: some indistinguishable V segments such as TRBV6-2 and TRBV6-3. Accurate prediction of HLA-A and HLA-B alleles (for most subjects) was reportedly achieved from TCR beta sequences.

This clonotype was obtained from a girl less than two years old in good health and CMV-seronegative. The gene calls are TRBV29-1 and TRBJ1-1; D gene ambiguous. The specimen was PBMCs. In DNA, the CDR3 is TGCAGCGTTGGACTAAGTTTCAACACTGAAGCTTTCTTT. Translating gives CSVGLSFNTEAFF.